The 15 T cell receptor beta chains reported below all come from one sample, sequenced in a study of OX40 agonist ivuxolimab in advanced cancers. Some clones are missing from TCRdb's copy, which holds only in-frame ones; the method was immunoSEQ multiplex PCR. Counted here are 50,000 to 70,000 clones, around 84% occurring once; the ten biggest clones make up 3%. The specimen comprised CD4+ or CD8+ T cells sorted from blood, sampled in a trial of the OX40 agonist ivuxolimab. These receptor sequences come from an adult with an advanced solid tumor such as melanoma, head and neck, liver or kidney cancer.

The CDR3 protein is CASSLGGLQEQYF. In nucleotides, the CDR3 is TGTGCCAGCAGCTTAGGAGGGCTTCAGGAGCAGTACTTC. The V gene is TRBV11-2, the J gene TRBJ2-7; the D gene is possibly TRBD2 (5 bases). V was pared by 1 base and J by 7 bases, with 11 bases between. The CDR3 consists of 13 residues. Germline loops: CDR1 SGHAT, CDR2 FQNNGV.

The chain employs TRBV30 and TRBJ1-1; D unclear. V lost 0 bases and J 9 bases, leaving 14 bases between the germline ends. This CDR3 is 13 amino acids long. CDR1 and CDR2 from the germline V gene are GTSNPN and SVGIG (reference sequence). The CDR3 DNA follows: TGTGCCTGGAGTGTCTCTCGGTTAGTGCAAGCTTTCTTT. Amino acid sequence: CAWSVSRLVQAFF. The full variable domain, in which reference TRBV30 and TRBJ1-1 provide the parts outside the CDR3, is SQTIHQWPATLVQPVGSPLSLECTVEGTSNPNLYWYRQAAGRGLQLLFYSVGIGQISSEVPQNLSASRPQDRQFILSSKKLLLSDSGFYLCAWSVSRLVQAFFGQGTRLTVV.

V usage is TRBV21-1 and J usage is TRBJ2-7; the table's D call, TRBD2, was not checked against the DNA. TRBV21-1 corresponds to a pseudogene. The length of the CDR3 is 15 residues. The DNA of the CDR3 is TGTGCCAGCACCCCCGGGGGGGAGAGCTCCTACGAGCAGTACTTC. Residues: CASTPGGESSYEQYF.

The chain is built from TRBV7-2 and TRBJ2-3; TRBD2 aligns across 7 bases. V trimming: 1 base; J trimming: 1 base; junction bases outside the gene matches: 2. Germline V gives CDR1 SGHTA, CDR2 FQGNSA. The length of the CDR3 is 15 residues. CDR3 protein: CASSLGLAGTDTQYF. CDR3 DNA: TGTGCCAGCAGCTTAGGGCTAGCGGGCACAGATACGCAGTATTTT. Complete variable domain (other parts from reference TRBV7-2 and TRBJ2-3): GAGVSQSPSNKVTEKGKDVELRCDPISGHTALYWYRQSLGQGLEFLIYFQGNSAPDKSGLPSDRFSAERTGGSVSTLTIQRTQQEDSAVYLCASSLGLAGTDTQYFGPGTRLTVL.

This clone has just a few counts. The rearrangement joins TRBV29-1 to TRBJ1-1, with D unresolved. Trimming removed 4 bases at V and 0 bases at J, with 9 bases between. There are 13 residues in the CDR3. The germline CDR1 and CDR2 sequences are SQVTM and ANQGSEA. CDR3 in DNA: TGCAGCGTTGGAGGACGTATGAACACTGAAGCTTTCTTT. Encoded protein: CSVGGRMNTEAFF.

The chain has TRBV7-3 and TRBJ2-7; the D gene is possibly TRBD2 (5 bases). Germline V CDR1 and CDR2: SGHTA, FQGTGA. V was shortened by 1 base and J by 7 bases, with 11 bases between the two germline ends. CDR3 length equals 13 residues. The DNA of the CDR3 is TGTGCCAGCAGCTTAATAGCAGCGGAAGAGCAGTACTTC. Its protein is CASSLIAAEEQYF.

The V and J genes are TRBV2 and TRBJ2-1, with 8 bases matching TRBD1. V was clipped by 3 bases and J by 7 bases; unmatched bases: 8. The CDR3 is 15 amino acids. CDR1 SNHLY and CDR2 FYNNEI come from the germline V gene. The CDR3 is CASSDRDRGSNEQFF. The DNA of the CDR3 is TGTGCCAGCAGTGACCGTGACAGGGGATCTAATGAGCAGTTCTTC.

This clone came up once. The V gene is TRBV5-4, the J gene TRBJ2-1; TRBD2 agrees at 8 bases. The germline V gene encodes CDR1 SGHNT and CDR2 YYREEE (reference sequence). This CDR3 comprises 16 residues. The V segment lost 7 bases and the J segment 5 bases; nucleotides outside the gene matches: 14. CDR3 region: CASAPGGGGLDNEQFF. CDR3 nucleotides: TGTGCCAGCGCTCCCGGGGGCGGGGGGCTGGACAATGAGCAGTTCTTC.

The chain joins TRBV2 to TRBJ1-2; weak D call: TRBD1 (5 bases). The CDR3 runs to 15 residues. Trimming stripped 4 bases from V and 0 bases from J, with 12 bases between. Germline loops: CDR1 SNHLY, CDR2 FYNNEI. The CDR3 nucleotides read TGTGCCAGCAGTGTTACAGGAGACCCTAACTATGGCTACACCTTC. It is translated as CASSVTGDPNYGYTF.

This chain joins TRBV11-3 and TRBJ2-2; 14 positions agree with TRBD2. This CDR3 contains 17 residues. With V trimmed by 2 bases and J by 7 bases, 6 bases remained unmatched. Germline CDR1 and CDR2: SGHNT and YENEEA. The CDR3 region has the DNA TGTGCCAGCAGCTTAAGACTAGCGGGAGGGCGAAGCGGGGAGCTGTTTTTT. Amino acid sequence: CASSLRLAGGRSGELFF.

The CDR3 is CASSFEGLFTDTQYF. CDR3 in DNA: TGTGCCAGCAGCTTTGAGGGCCTTTTCACAGATACGCAGTATTTT. The chain recombines TRBV11-2 with TRBJ2-3; D possibly corresponds to TRBD2 (5 bases). V was trimmed by 3 bases and J by 2 bases, leaving 12 bases between them. Per the germline V gene, CDR1 is SGHAT and CDR2 is FQNNGV. The CDR3 consists of 15 residues.

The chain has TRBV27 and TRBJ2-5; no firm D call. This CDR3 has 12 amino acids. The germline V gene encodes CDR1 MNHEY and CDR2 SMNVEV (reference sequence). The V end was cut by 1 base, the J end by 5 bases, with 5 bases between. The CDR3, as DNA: TGTGCCAGCAGTTTATATCCGGAGACCCAGTACTTC. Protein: CASSLYPETQYF.

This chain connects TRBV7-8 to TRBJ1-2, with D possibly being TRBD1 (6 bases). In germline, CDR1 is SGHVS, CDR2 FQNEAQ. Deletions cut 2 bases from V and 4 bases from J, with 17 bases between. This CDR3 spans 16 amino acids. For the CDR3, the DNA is TGTGCCAGCAGCTTATCACGAGGGGGAGACGTCTATGGCTACACCTTC. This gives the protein CASSLSRGGDVYGYTF.

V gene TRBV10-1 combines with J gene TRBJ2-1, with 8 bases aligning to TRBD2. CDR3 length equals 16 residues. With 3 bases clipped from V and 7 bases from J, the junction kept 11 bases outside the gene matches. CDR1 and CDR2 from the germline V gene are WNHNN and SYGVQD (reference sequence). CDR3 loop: CASSELVSGSKNEQFF. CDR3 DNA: TGCGCCAGCAGTGAACTCGTCAGCGGGAGCAAGAATGAGCAGTTCTTC.

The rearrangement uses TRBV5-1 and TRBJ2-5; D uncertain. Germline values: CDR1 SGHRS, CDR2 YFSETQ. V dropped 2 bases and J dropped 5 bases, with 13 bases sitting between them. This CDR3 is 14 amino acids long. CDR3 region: CASSLNLGRETQYF. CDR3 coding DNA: TGCGCCAGCAGCTTAAACCTGGGTCGGGAGACCCAGTACTTC.